This T cell receptor beta chain appears in the sequencing data of a study of OX40 agonist ivuxolimab in advanced cancers. Clones were sequenced by immunoSEQ multiplex PCR, and TCRdb holds only the in-frame ones, with some missing. The table shows tens of thousands of clones, with 92% occurring only once. Any history of autoimmune disease or systemic immunosuppression disqualified patients. Study findings and constraints: Averaged across samples, CD8+ T cells carried more expanded clones than CD4+ did. Certain nonresponding patients likewise had low normalized T-cell clonal expansion. The CD4+ and CD8+ T cells in the blood had expanded clonally by week 6 at 0.1 to 3.0 mg/kg.

This clone is a singleton in its sample. The antigen remains undetermined. The material sequenced was CD4+ or CD8+ T cells sorted from blood, taken in a trial of the OX40 agonist ivuxolimab. This clonotype originated in an adult with an advanced solid tumor such as melanoma, head and neck, liver or kidney cancer.

The CDR3 DNA follows: TGTGCCAGCAGCGAGACTAGCGGTACTGGCACAGATACGCAGTATTTT. Translation: CASSETSGTGTDTQYF. The genes are TRBV9 and TRBJ2-3, with 9 bases identical to TRBD2. The CDR3 contains 16 residues. V was clipped by 3 bases and J by 1 base; unmatched bases: 6. Germline V gives CDR1 SGDLS, CDR2 YYNGEE.